A single sample is the source of the 21 T cell receptor beta chains below, sequenced in a study of PD-1 blockade in mismatch repair-deficient tumors (dated by TCRdb to the late 2010s). Receptor amplification or capture employed the immunoSEQ multiplex PCR assay. TCRdb's version of the immuneACCESS table is confined to in-frame rearrangements and falls short of the full clone set. An unresolved V gene accounts for under half of the shortfall where checked; the remainder is of unknown origin. The sample table shows 11,000 to 15,000 clones, and 65% to 90% are seen once. The ten largest make up about 1.8% of the sample. The source material was PBMCs, sampled less than 15 weeks after starting pembrolizumab. The origin of the receptors is an adult with mismatch repair-deficient cancer.

J is TRBJ2-5 and V is TRBV19; TRBD2 agrees at 10 bases. The CDR3 is 15 amino acids. After removal of 5 bases from V and 5 bases from J, the junction contained 8 bases not matched to a gene. Germline-derived CDR1 and CDR2 are LNHDA and SQIVND (reference sequence). DNA of the CDR3: TGTGCCAGTAGTGTCCTAGCGGGAGCCGGGGAGACCCAGTACTTC. The encoded protein is CASSVLAGAGETQYF.

V is TRBV7-9 and J is TRBJ2-2; TRBD1 matches 7 bases. J lost 4 bases, V lost 9 bases, and 17 bases had no gene match. Germline loops: CDR1 SEHNR, CDR2 FQNEAQ (reference sequence). The CDR3 extends over 17 amino acids. The CDR3 DNA is TGTGCCAGTAGGGGGCTGTATAGTTCCCTTGCCACCGGGGAGCTGTTTTTT. Amino acids: CASRGLYSSLATGELFF. Full variable domain (remainder filled in from reference TRBV7-9 and TRBJ2-2): DTGVSQNPRHKITKRGQNVTFRCDPISEHNRLYWYRQTLGQGPEFLTYFQNEAQLEKSRLLSDRFSAERPKGSFSTLEIQRTEQGDSAMYLCASRGLYSSLATGELFFGEGSRLTVL.

The chain couples TRBV5-6 to TRBJ1-5, with D maybe TRBD1 (5 bases). The CDR3 consists of 13 residues. Germline CDR1 is SGHDT and CDR2 is YYEEEE. Trimming stripped 2 bases from V and 4 bases from J, with 7 bases between. This CDR3 is CASSLGVNQPQHF. For the CDR3, the DNA is TGTGCCAGCAGCTTAGGGGTTAATCAGCCCCAGCATTTT.

The chain links TRBV2 to TRBJ2-7; TRBD1 matches 9 bases. The junction had 4 bases not matched to a gene; V was cut back by 8 bases and J by 2 bases. The germline V gene encodes CDR1 SNHLY and CDR2 FYNNEI. There are 13 residues in the CDR3. CDR3: CASHRGLTYEQYF. CDR3 DNA sequence: TGTGCCAGCCACAGGGGGCTGACCTACGAGCAGTACTTC. The full variable domain, completed using reference TRBV2 and TRBJ2-7, is EPEVTQTPSHQVTQMGQEVILRCVPISNHLYFYWYRQILGQKVEFLVSFYNNEISEKSEIFDDQFSVERPDGSNFTLKIRSTKLEDSAMYFCASHRGLTYEQYFGPGTRLTVT.

The rearrangement uses TRBV7-9 and TRBJ2-1; 11 positions agree with TRBD2. Trimming took 2 bases from V and 7 from J; bases not matched to a gene: 16. This CDR3 has 19 amino acids. Per germline, CDR1 SEHNR and CDR2 FQNEAQ (reference sequence). CDR3 in DNA: TGTGCCAGCAGCTTAAGTAGACGGCTACTAGCGGGAGTTCGAAATGAGCAGTTCTTC. It specifies CASSLSRRLLAGVRNEQFF.

This clone has a single count. The CDR3 DNA sequence: TGCAGCGTTGAAGATTATCTTCAAGAGACCCAGTACTTC. The encoded protein is CSVEDYLQETQYF. The rearrangement uses TRBV29-1 and TRBJ2-5; D is uncertain. Germline V gene lookup returns CDR1 SQVTM and CDR2 ANQGSEA. Trimming pared 0 bases from V and 2 bases from J, leaving 7 bases between. CDR3 length: 13 amino acids.

This chain links TRBV9 with TRBJ1-5, with 7 bases aligning to TRBD1. Trimming took 0 bases from V and 8 from J; bases not matched to a gene: 8. This CDR3 spans 15 amino acids. The germline gives CDR1 SGDLS, CDR2 YYNGEE. The CDR3 spells CASSVGGRGYEPQHF. The DNA for the CDR3 is TGTGCCAGCAGCGTAGGCGGCAGGGGGTACGAGCCCCAGCATTTT.

This chain links TRBV5-5 with TRBJ2-7; D might be TRBD1 (6 bases). V lost 4 bases and J 3 bases, leaving 14 bases between the germline ends. The CDR3 is made up of 14 amino acids. Germline-derived CDR1 and CDR2 are SGHKS and YYEKEE (reference sequence). The CDR3 reads CASSPSQGNYEQYF. The CDR3 nucleotides are TGTGCCAGCAGCCCGAGCCAGGGGAACTACGAGCAGTACTTC.

This clone was seen only a few times. The chain has TRBV29-1 and TRBJ2-3, with TRBD2 identical over 12 bases. This CDR3 is 15 amino acids long. CDR1 and CDR2 from the germline V gene are SQVTM and ANQGSEA. V was clipped by 5 bases and J by 2 bases; unmatched bases: 5. The CDR3 DNA is TGCAGCGTTACGACTAGCGGGGGACCCACAGATACGCAGTATTTT. It specifies CSVTTSGGPTDTQYF.

J is TRBJ1-2 and V is TRBV6-6; no clear D gene. This CDR3 is built from 14 residues. V lost 2 bases and J 4 bases, leaving 11 bases between the germline ends. CDR1 is MNHNY, CDR2 SVGAGI, per germline (reference sequence). The CDR3 DNA reads TGTGCCAGCAGTTACCCCCTCTGGCTCTATGGCTACACCTTC. Protein: CASSYPLWLYGYTF.

The chain uses TRBV7-8 and TRBJ2-1; 8 bases agree with TRBD2. The trim removed 3 bases at V and 10 bases at J, leaving 8 bases unmatched. Germline CDR1 SGHVS, CDR2 FQNEAQ. The CDR3 length is 14 residues. The CDR3 sequence: CASSFRSTSGEQFF. The CDR3 DNA reads as TGTGCCAGCAGCTTCAGATCCACTAGCGGAGAGCAGTTCTTC.

V is TRBV7-3 and J is TRBJ2-2; TRBD1 agrees at 11 bases. Per the germline V gene, CDR1 is SGHTA and CDR2 is FQGTGA. The ends lost 5 bases at V and 4 bases at J; junction bases unmatched: 9. This CDR3 region has 17 residues. The CDR3 nucleotides read TGTGCCAGCAGCCCCCGGACAGGGGGCGCGACCACCGGGGAGCTGTTTTTT. Translating it yields CASSPRTGGATTGELFF.

The chain employs TRBV2 and TRBJ2-4; D possibly corresponds to TRBD1 (5 bases). V was cut by 4 bases and J by 1 base, with 17 bases left in between. Germline values: CDR1 SNHLY, CDR2 FYNNEI. The CDR3 sequence is 17 residues long. This CDR3 is CASSATVINSAKNIQYF. Here the CDR3 DNA reads TGTGCCAGCAGTGCGACAGTGATTAACTCGGCCAAAAACATTCAGTACTTC.

The chain uses TRBV6-5 and TRBJ1-5, with D possibly TRBD1 on 6 matching bases. With 3 bases removed from V and 7 bases from J, the gap between germline ends came to 10 bases. Germline assignment: CDR1 MNHEY and CDR2 SVGAGI. The CDR3 length is 13 residues. CDR3 nucleotide sequence: TGTGCCAGCAGTTATGGTAGGGGGCAGCCCCAGCATTTT. Protein: CASSYGRGQPQHF.

V is TRBV5-4 and J is TRBJ1-1; D unclear. This CDR3 spans 16 amino acids. V was trimmed by 0 bases and J by 5 bases, leaving 17 bases between them. Germline lookup yields CDR1 SGHNT and CDR2 YYREEE (reference sequence). CDR3 in DNA: TGTGCCAGCAGCTTGGGGCGGGGTAGGGAGGATACTGAAGCTTTCTTT. This sequence encodes CASSLGRGREDTEAFF.

J is TRBJ2-1 and V is TRBV6-5; possible D gene TRBD2, 6 bases. The V and J ends lost 8 bases and 5 bases respectively, with 19 bases between them. Looked up from germline, CDR1 is MNHEY and CDR2 is SVGAGI. The CDR3 consists of 15 residues. CDR3 protein: CASALVAGRNNEQFF. The DNA of the CDR3 is TGTGCCAGCGCTCTGGTGGCGGGGCGCAACAATGAGCAGTTCTTC.

The chain combines TRBV2 with TRBJ2-1, with 16 bases that match TRBD2. This CDR3 contains 13 residues. Germline values: CDR1 SNHLY, CDR2 FYNNEI. Germline trimming cut 6 bases from V and 14 bases from J; bases unmatched to any gene: 4. In nucleotides, the CDR3 is TGTGCCAGCAGGGGGACTAGCGGGAGGGAAAAGTTCTTC. This gives the protein CASRGTSGREKFF.

V is TRBV9 and J is TRBJ2-5; 12 nucleotides line up with TRBD2. Judging by the DNA end, TRBJ2-7 fits better; the J call may be wrong. CDR1 and CDR2 (germline): SGDLS, YYNGEE. The CDR3 runs 15 residues. CDR3 in DNA: TGTGCCAGCAGCTTAGGACTAGCGGGATACAACGAGCAGTACTTC. This encodes CASSLGLAGYNEQYF.

This chain uses TRBV7-9 with TRBJ2-5; 9 bases are shared with TRBD1. The V gene's germline CDR1 is SEHNR and CDR2 FQNEAQ (reference sequence). V shed 2 bases, J shed 5 bases, and the junction held 12 bases outside the gene matches. CDR3 size: 17 residues. The CDR3 here is CASSLIKGTGSWETQYF. Here the CDR3 DNA reads TGTGCCAGCAGCTTAATTAAAGGGACAGGGAGTTGGGAGACCCAGTACTTC.

This chain links TRBV7-8 with TRBJ1-1, with 7 bases matching TRBD1. With 3 bases clipped from V and 5 bases from J, the junction kept 12 bases outside the gene matches. The germline CDR1 and CDR2 sequences are SGHVS and FQNEAQ. This CDR3 has 16 residues. CDR3 sequence reads: CASSFMGRDSATEAFF. DNA for the CDR3: TGTGCCAGCAGCTTTATGGGCCGGGACAGTGCAACTGAAGCTTTCTTT.

The table lists this clone with a count of one. J is TRBJ1-4 and V is TRBV28, with unresolved D. The CDR3 has 12 amino acids. From germline, CDR1 is MDHEN and CDR2 SYDVKM. V was clipped by 6 bases and J by 6 bases, with 8 bases between them. CDR3 sequence (DNA): TGTGCCAGCAGCTCACAGCATGAAAAACTGTTTTTT. Translating it yields CASSSQHEKLFF.